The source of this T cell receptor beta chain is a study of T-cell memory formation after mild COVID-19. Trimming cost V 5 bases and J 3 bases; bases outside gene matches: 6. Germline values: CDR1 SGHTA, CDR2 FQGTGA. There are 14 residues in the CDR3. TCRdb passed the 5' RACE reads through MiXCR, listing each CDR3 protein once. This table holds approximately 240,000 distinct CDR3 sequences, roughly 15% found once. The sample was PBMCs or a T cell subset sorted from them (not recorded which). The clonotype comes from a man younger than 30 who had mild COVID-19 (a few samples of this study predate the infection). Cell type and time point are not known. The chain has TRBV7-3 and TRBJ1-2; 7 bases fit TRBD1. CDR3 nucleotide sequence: TGTGCCAGCAGCCCAGGGGGGGTCGACTATGGCTACACCTTC. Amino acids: CASSPGGVDYGYTF.